This note documents a single TCR beta chain sequence. CDR1 SNHLY and CDR2 FYNNEI come from the germline V gene. The CDR3 sequence is 16 residues long. V gave up 7 bases and J gave up 2 bases, with 18 bases separating them. The assay was immunoSEQ multiplex PCR, and TCRdb's table has in-frame clones only and misses some. The sample contains around 1.6 million clones, 95% to 99% of which appear only once. The entry originates in a study of shared clonotypes between healthy human individuals. Sequencing was done on a sample of naive CD4+ T cells sorted from blood. The subset was: CD45RA+ positively selected. This clonotype was obtained from a man under 40 in good health. The rearrangement joins TRBV2 to TRBJ2-1; no reliable D call. The chain's CDR3 is CASKFGEPPPYNEQFF. For the CDR3, the DNA is TGTGCCAGCAAGTTTGGCGAGCCTCCTCCCTACAATGAGCAGTTCTTC.